This T cell receptor (beta chain) was identified in a study of T cell responses to AZD1222 COVID-19 vaccine. Whole-study results and caveats: There were vaccine-associated CD4 TCRs across spike, dominant at 160-218 and 743-854. There were mostly white British donors and more females than males, and clonal diversity was possibly underestimated. Once two AZD1222 doses were given, Spike-specific TCR breadth and depth went up.

TCRdb's copy holds only in-frame clones and misses some; the assay was immunoSEQ multiplex PCR. The sample lists under 150,000 clones, over 75% seen once, with 7.9% in the top ten. For this clone: The antigen is unknown.

Per germline, CDR1 MDHEN and CDR2 SYDVKM. The CDR3 is 13 amino acids. The V gene end was trimmed by 7 bases and the J gene end by 5 bases; junction bases not matched to a gene: 5. The chain is built from TRBV28 and TRBJ2-3; 8 bases are a match to TRBD2. This TCR derives from an adult who received the MenACWY meningococcal vaccine as a control. Sequences were derived from peripheral blood, sampled 28 days after the second dose of the MenACWY control vaccine. CDR3 sequence (DNA): TGTGCCAGCAAGCGGGAGAACCGAGATACGCAGTATTTT. Translation gives CASKRENRDTQYF.